This TCR beta chain was sequenced for a study of T cells in Graves' hyperthyroidism and ophthalmopathy. The definition of stable Graves' hyperthyroidism was no ophthalmopathy progression within 18 months. Recently diagnosed hyperthyroidism of less than 2 months' duration affected patients aged 18 to 65. Diagnosis rested on symptoms, serum thyroxine and TRAb, thyroid ultrasound, and orbital computed tomography. The sample holds many counts of this clonotype. CDR1 and CDR2 (germline): MDHEN, SYDVKM. Trimming shortened V by 4 bases and J by 2 bases, and 4 bases separated the two germline ends. The CDR3 is 12 amino acids. Regions amplified from RNA transcripts were the TCR beta CDR3 regions. HTBI primers were employed in a first-round RT-PCR of the TCR CDR3. TCRdb ran MiXCR on the multiplex PCR reads and lists one entry per CDR3 protein. The sample lists 210,000 or so distinct CDR3 sequences; about a sixth were seen once.

Input material: blood. This TCR derives from a man in his fifties with Graves' hyperthyroidism. The gene calls are TRBV28 and TRBJ2-3, with D unresolved. The CDR3 DNA sequence: TGTGCCAGCAGTTCATTCACAGATACGCAGTATTTT. Protein product: CASSSFTDTQYF. Supplemented by reference TRBV28 and TRBJ2-3, the full variable domain reads DVKVTQSSRYLVKRTGEKVFLECVQDMDHENMFWYRQDPGLGLRLIYFSYDVKMKEKGDIPEGYSVSREKKERFSLILESASTNQTSMYLCASSSFTDTQYFGPGTRLTVL.